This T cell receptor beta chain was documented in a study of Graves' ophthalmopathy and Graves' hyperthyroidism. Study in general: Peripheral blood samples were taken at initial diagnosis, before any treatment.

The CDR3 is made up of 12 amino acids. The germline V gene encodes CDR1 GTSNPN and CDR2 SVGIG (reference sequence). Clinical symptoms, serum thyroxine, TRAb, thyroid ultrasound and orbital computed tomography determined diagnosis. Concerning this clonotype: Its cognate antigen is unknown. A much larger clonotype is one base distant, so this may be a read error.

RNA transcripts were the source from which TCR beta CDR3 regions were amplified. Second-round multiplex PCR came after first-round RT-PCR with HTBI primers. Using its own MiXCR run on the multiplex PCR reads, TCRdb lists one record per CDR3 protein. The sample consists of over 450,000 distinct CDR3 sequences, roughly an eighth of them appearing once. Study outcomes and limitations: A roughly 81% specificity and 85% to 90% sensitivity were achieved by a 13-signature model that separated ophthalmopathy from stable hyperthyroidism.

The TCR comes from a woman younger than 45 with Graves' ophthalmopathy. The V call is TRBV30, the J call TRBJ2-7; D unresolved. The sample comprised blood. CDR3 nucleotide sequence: TGTGCCTGGGGGCCAGTCTCCTACGAGCGGTACTTC. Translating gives CAWGPVSYERYF.